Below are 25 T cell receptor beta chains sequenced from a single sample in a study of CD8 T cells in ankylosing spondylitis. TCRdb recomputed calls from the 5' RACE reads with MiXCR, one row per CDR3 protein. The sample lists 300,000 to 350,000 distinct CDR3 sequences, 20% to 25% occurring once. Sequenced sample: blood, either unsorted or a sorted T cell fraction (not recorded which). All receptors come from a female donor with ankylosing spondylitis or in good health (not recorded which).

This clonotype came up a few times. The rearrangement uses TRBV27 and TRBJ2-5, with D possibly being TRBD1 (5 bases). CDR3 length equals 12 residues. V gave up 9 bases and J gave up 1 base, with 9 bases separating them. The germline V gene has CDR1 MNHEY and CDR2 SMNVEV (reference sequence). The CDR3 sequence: CASGAVQETQYF. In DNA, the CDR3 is TGTGCCAGTGGGGCAGTCCAAGAGACCCAGTACTTC.

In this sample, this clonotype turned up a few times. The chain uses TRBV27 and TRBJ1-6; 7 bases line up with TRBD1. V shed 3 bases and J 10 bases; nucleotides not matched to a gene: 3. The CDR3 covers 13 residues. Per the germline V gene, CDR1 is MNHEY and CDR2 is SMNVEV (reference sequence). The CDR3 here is CASSFPGGSPLHF. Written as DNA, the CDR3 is TGTGCCAGCAGTTTCCCAGGGGGATCACCCCTCCACTTT.

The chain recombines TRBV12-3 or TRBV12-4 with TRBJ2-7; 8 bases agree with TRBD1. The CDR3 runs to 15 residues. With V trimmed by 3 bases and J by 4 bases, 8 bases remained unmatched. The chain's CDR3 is CASSFEAGGSYEQYF. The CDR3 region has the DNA TGTGCCAGCAGTTTCGAGGCAGGGGGCAGTTACGAGCAGTACTTC.

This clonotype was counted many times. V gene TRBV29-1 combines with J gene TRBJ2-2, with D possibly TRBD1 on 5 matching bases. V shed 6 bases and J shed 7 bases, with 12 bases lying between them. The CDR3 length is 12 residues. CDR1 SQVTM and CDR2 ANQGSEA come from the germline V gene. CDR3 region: CSVRLRVGELFF. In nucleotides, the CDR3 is TGCAGCGTCCGGCTCAGGGTCGGGGAGCTGTTTTTT.

The DNA of the CDR3 is TGTGCCAGCAGTTTTGTCAGTGAAAAACTGTTTTTT. Amino acids: CASSFVSEKLFF. The chain links TRBV12-3 or TRBV12-4 to TRBJ1-4; D is unresolved. The CDR3 spans 12 residues. Trimming stripped 3 bases from V and 7 bases from J, with 6 bases between.

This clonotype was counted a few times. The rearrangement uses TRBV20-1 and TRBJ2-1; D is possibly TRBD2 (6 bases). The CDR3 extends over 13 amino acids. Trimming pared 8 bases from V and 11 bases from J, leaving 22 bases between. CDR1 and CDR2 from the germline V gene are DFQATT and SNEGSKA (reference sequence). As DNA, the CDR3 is TGCAGTCTCAACCGGGACTCAACCCCAAAGCAGTTCTTC. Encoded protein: CSLNRDSTPKQFF.

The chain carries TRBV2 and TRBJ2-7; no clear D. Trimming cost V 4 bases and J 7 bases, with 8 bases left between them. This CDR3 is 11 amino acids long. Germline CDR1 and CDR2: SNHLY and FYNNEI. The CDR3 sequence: CASSVQTEQYF. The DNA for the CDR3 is TGTGCCAGCAGTGTCCAGACTGAGCAGTACTTC.

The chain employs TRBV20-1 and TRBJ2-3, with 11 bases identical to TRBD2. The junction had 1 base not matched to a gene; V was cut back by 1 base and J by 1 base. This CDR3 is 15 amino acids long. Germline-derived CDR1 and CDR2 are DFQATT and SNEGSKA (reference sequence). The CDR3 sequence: CSARATSGGTDTQYF. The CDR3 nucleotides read TGCAGTGCTAGAGCGACTAGCGGGGGCACAGATACGCAGTATTTT.

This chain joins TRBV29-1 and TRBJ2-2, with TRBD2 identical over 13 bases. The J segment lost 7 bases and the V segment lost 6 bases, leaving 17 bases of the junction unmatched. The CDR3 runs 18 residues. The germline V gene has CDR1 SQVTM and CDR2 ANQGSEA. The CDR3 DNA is TGCAGCGTACCCCTTTTAAGGACTAGCGGGGGTTTGAGCGGGGAGCTGTTTTTT. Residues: CSVPLLRTSGGLSGELFF.

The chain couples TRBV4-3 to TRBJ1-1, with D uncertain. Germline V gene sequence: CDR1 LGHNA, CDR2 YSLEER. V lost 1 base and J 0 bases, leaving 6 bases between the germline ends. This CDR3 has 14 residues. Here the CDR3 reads CASSQARLNTEAFF. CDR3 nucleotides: TGCGCCAGCAGCCAAGCCAGACTGAACACTGAAGCTTTCTTT.

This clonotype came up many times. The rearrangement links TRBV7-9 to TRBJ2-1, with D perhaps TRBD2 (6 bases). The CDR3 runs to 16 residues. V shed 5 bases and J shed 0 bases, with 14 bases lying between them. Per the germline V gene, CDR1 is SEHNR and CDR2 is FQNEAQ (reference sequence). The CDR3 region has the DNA TGTGCCAGCAGCATTTACGCGGGGAGCTCCTACAATGAGCAGTTCTTC. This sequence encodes CASSIYAGSSYNEQFF. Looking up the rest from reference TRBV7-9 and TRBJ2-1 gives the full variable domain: DTGVSQNPRHKITKRGQNVTFRCDPISEHNRLYWYRQTLGQGPEFLTYFQNEAQLEKSRLLSDRFSAERPKGSFSTLEIQRTEQGDSAMYLCASSIYAGSSYNEQFFGPGTRLTVL.

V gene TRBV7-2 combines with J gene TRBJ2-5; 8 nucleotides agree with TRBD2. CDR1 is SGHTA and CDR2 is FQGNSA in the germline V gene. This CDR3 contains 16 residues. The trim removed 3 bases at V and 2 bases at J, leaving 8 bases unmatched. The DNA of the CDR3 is TGTGCCAGCAGCTTTCGGGGGGGCTTGGGGCAAGAGACCCAGTACTTC. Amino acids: CASSFRGGLGQETQYF.

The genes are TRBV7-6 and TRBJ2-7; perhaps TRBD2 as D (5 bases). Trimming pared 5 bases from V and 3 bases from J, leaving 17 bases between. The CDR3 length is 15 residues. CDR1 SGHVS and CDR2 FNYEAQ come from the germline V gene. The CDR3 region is CASSPDSGNYYEQYF. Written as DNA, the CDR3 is TGTGCCAGCAGCCCCGACTCGGGGAATTACTACGAGCAGTACTTC.

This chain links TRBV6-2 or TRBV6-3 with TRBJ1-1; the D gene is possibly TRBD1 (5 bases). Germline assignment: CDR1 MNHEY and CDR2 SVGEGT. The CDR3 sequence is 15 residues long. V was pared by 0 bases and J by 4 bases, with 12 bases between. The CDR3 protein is CASSYSVVGGTEAFF. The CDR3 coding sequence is TGTGCCAGCAGTTACTCGGTCGTGGGGGGCACTGAAGCTTTCTTT.

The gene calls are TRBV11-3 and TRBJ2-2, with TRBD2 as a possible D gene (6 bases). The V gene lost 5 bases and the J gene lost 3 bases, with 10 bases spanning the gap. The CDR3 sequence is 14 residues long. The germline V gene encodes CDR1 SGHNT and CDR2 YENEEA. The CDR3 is CASSPGEHTGELFF. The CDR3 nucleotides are TGTGCCAGCAGCCCGGGGGAACACACCGGGGAGCTGTTTTTT.

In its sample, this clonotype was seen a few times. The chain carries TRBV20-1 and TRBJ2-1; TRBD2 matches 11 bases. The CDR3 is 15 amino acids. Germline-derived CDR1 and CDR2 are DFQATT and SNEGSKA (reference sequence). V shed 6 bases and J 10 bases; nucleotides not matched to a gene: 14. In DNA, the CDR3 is TGCAGTGCAAAGCTAGCGGGAGGCCCCATAGGGGAGCAGTTCTTC. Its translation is CSAKLAGGPIGEQFF.

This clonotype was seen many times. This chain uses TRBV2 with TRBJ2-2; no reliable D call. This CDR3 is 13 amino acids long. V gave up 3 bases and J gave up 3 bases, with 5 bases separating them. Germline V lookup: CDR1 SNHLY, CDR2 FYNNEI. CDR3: CASSDSYTGELFF. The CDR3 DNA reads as TGTGCCAGCAGTGACTCCTACACCGGGGAGCTGTTTTTT.

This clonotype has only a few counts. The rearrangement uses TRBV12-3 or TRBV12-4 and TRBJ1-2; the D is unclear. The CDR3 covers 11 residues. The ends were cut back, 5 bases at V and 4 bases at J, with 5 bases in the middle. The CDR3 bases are TGTGCCAGCAGTAAGAGCTATGGCTACACCTTC. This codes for CASSKSYGYTF.

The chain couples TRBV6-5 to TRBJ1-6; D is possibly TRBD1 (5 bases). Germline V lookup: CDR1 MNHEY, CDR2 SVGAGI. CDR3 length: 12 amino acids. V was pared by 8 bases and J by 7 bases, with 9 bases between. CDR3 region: CASGRANSPLHF. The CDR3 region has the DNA TGTGCCAGCGGCAGGGCGAATTCACCCCTCCACTTT.

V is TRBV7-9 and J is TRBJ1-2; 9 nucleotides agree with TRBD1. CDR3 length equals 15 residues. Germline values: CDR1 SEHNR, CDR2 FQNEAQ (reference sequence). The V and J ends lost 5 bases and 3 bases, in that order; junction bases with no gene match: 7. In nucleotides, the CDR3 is TGTGCCAGCAGCCCCCGGGACAGGGCTCACTATGGCTACACCTTC. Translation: CASSPRDRAHYGYTF. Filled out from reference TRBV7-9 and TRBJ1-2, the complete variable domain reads DTGVSQNPRHKITKRGQNVTFRCDPISEHNRLYWYRQTLGQGPEFLTYFQNEAQLEKSRLLSDRFSAERPKGSFSTLEIQRTEQGDSAMYLCASSPRDRAHYGYTFGSGTRLTVV.

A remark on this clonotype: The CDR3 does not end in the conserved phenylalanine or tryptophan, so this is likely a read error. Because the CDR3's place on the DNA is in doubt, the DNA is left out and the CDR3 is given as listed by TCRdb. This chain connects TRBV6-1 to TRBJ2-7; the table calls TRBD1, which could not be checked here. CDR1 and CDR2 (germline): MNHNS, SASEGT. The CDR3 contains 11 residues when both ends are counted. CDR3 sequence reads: CAKFGTPLQVS.

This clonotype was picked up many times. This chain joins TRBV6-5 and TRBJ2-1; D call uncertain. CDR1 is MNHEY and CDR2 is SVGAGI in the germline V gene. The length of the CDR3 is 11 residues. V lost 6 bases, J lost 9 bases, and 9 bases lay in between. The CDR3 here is CASRRLGEQFF. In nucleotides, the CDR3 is TGTGCCAGCAGGCGGTTAGGTGAGCAGTTCTTC.

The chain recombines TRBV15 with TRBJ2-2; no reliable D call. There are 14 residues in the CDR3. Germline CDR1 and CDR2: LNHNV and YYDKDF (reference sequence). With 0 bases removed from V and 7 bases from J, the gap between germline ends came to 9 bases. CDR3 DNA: TGTGCCACCAGCAGAGATCTTGGTTTCGGGGAGCTGTTTTTT. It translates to CATSRDLGFGELFF.

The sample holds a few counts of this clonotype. The CDR3 nucleotides are TGTGCCAGCAGCTTAGGACCCGACAGGAGCTCCTACGAGCAGTACTTC. Its protein is CASSLGPDRSSYEQYF. The V gene is TRBV7-7, the J gene TRBJ2-7; a weak D match, TRBD1 (6 bases). Trimming pared 1 base from V and 0 bases from J, leaving 13 bases between. This CDR3 has 16 residues. In germline, CDR1 is SSHAT, CDR2 FNYEAQ (reference sequence).

The CDR3 sequence: CATSDGIRSLNQPQHF. In DNA form, the CDR3 reads TGTGCCACCAGTGATGGGATAAGAAGTCTCAATCAGCCCCAGCATTTT. The V call is TRBV24-1, the J call TRBJ1-5; no definite D call. CDR1 KGHDR and CDR2 SFDVKD come from the germline V gene. The CDR3 runs 16 residues. V lost 3 bases and J 3 bases, leaving 14 bases between the germline ends.